This T cell receptor (beta chain) was sequenced in a study of identical twins. The CDR3 totals 14 residues. Trimming took 7 bases from V and 3 from J, leaving 12 bases between them. Looked up from germline, CDR1 is LNHDA and CDR2 is SQIVND (reference sequence). Overall study findings and caveats: Part of the zero-insertion signal could reflect confounding by invariant MAIT and iNKT cells. Instead of following the same donors, the conclusions were based on cross-sectional statistical analysis.

Every donor was a healthy Caucasian. The sample holds one count of this clonotype. Its antigen is undetermined. Template switching created a universal primer site, and the cDNA included unique molecular identifiers. TCRdb re-derived calls from the 5' RACE reads in MiXCR, one entry per CDR3 protein. Here the sample spans some 1,700,000 distinct CDR3 sequences, less than 35% being singletons. Sample: cord blood. The sequence derives from a newborn girl in good health. The chain has TRBV19 and TRBJ2-2, with D unclear. The CDR3 loop is CASTLSGDTGELFF. Here the CDR3 DNA reads TGTGCCAGTACCCTAAGTGGTGACACCGGGGAGCTGTTTTTT.